A single sample is the source of the 6 T cell receptor beta chains below, sequenced in a study of identifying expanded T cells in peripheral blood (dated by TCRdb to about 2019). Preparation of the library involved the immunoSEQ multiplex PCR assay. TCRdb mirrors the immuneACCESS table, restricted to in-frame sequences. Some clones are absent from its copies; in checked studies, under half trace to an unresolved V gene, and the reason for the others is unknown. This sample holds some 90,000 clones; 70% to 90% were observed only once. Of the sample, 5.5% to 6.5% is held by the ten largest clones. Source material: blood. The receptors were sampled from a person aged 18 to 75 in good health.

A few counts support this clone. The rearrangement uses TRBV7-9 and TRBJ2-1; 7 bases are shared with TRBD1. The CDR3 totals 13 residues. Germline trimming cut 5 bases from V and 5 bases from J; bases unmatched to any gene: 3. The germline gives CDR1 SEHNR, CDR2 FQNEAQ (reference sequence). For the CDR3, the DNA is TGTGCCAGCAGCCGAACAGGGGACAATGAGCAGTTCTTC. It is translated as CASSRTGDNEQFF. Full variable domain (remainder filled in from reference TRBV7-9 and TRBJ2-1): DTGVSQNPRHKITKRGQNVTFRCDPISEHNRLYWYRQTLGQGPEFLTYFQNEAQLEKSRLLSDRFSAERPKGSFSTLEIQRTEQGDSAMYLCASSRTGDNEQFFGPGTRLTVL.

V is TRBV10-3 and J is TRBJ2-2; D is undetermined. V dropped 1 base and J dropped 3 bases, with 9 bases sitting between them. The germline CDR1 and CDR2 sequences are ENHRY and SYGVKD. The CDR3 length is 15 residues. The CDR3 sequence: CAISELGSDTGELFF. The CDR3 DNA reads as TGTGCCATCAGTGAGTTGGGATCGGACACCGGGGAGCTGTTTTTT.

The genes are TRBV4-3 and TRBJ2-7, with D possibly called TRBD1 or TRBD2 (5 bases each). From germline, CDR1 is LGHNA and CDR2 YSLEER. Trimming took 0 bases from V and 0 from J, leaving 12 bases between them. The CDR3 is 16 residues long. DNA for the CDR3: TGCGCCAGCAGCCAAGATTTGGGGACCAACTCCTACGAGCAGTACTTC. Its protein product is CASSQDLGTNSYEQYF.

This rearrangement joins TRBV11-2 to TRBJ2-7, with D perhaps TRBD1 (6 bases). Per the germline V gene, CDR1 is SGHAT and CDR2 is FQNNGV. V was clipped by 0 bases and J by 3 bases, with 12 bases between them. The CDR3 covers 15 residues. The CDR3 sequence is CASSLDLAGVYEQYF. Written as DNA, the CDR3 is TGTGCCAGCAGCTTAGATCTGGCAGGGGTCTACGAGCAGTACTTC.

The CDR3 region is CASSLGSNQPQHF. CDR3 bases: TGCGCCAGCAGCTTGGGTAGCAATCAGCCCCAGCATTTT. The chain has TRBV5-1 and TRBJ1-5; D gene unclear. The CDR3 covers 13 residues. Germline CDR1 reads SGHRS; CDR2 reads YFSETQ. Trimming cost V 0 bases and J 0 bases, with 1 base left between them.

The CDR3 sequence: CASSQDSSYEQYF. As DNA, the CDR3 is TGCGCCAGCAGCCAGGACAGCTCCTACGAGCAGTACTTC. The genes are TRBV4-3 and TRBJ2-7; weak D call: TRBD1 (6 bases). Germline CDR1 is LGHNA and CDR2 is YSLEER. The CDR3 loop spans 13 amino acids. Trimming took off 3 bases at V and 0 bases at J, with 6 bases between the two ends.